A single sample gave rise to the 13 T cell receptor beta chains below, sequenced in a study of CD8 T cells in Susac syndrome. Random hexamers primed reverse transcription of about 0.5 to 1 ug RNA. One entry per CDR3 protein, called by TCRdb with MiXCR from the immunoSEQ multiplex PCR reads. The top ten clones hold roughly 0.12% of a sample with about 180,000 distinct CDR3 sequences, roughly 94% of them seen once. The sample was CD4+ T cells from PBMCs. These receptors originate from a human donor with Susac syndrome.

The CDR3 DNA reads as TGCAGTGCTAGAGGACTAGCGGGGGGGGCCTACAATGAGCAGTTCTTC. Amino acids: CSARGLAGGAYNEQFF. This chain links TRBV20-1 with TRBJ2-1, with TRBD2 matching over 14 bases. This CDR3 has 16 amino acids. V lost 1 base and J lost 2; bases outside the gene matches: 1. The germline gives CDR1 DFQATT, CDR2 SNEGSKA (reference sequence).

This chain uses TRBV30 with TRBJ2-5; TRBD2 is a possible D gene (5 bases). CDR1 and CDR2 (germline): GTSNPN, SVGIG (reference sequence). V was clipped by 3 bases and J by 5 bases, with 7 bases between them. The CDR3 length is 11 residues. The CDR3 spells CAWRRAETQYF. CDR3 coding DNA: TGTGCCTGGAGGCGGGCGGAGACCCAGTACTTC.

CDR3 nucleotides: TGTGCCAGCACCCCCCTTCCGGGCTATGGCTACACCTTC. Its protein is CASTPLPGYGYTF. This chain connects TRBV6-6 to TRBJ1-2; the D is unclear. V shed 7 bases and J shed 4 bases, with 13 bases lying between them. The CDR3 length is 13 residues. Germline V gene sequence: CDR1 MNHNY, CDR2 SVGAGI (reference sequence).

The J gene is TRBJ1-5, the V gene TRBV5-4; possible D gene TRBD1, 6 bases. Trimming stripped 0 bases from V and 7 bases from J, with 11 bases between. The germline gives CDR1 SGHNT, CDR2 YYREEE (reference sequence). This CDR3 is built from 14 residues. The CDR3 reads CASSLGGGDQPQHF. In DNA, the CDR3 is TGTGCCAGCAGCTTGGGAGGGGGGGACCAGCCCCAGCATTTT.

CDR3 sequence (DNA): TGTGCCAGCAGTCCAACGCCTAGTCCCGGCTATGGCTACACCTTC. Protein: CASSPTPSPGYGYTF. This chain uses TRBV3-1 with TRBJ1-2; D is unclear. V was clipped by 6 bases and J by 4 bases, with 18 bases between them. The CDR3 runs 15 residues. Germline V gene sequence: CDR1 LGHDT, CDR2 YNNKEL (reference sequence).

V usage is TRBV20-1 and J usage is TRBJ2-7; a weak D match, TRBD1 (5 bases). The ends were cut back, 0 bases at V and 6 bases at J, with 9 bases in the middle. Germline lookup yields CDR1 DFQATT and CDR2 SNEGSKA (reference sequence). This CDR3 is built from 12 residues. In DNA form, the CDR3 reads TGCAGTGCTAGAGATTGGGGCGTCGAGCAGTACTTC. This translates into CSARDWGVEQYF.

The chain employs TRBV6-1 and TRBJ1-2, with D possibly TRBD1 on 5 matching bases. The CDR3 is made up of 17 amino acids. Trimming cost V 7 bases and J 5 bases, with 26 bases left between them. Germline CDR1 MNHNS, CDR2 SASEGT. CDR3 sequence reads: CASMGQGGISTFYGYTF. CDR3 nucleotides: TGTGCCAGCATGGGGCAGGGCGGGATCTCTACATTTTATGGCTACACCTTC.

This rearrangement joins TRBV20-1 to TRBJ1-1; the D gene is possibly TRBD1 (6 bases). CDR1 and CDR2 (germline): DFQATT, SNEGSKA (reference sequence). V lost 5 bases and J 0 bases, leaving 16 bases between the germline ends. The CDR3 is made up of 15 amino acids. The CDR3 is CSAPRRDTMNTEAFF. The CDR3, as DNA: TGCAGTGCTCCTCGGAGGGACACAATGAACACTGAAGCTTTCTTT.

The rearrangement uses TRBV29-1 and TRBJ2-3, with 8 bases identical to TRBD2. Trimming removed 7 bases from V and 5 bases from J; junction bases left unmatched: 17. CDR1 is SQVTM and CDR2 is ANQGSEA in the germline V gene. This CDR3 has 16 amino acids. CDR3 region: CSARRGQAGVKDTQYF. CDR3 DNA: TGCAGCGCGCGAAGAGGTCAAGCGGGGGTCAAAGATACGCAGTATTTT.

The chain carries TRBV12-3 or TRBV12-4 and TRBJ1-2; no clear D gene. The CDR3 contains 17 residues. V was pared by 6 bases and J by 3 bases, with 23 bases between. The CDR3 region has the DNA TGTGCCAGCAGACAAACGGGCGTGACCAGAAATGACTATGGCTACACCTTC. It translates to CASRQTGVTRNDYGYTF.

Here the CDR3 DNA reads TGCAGCGTCCTCTACGGGACAGCAAACACTGAAGCTTTCTTT. This sequence encodes CSVLYGTANTEAFF. The chain is built from TRBV29-1 and TRBJ1-1; TRBD1 matches 7 bases. Germline values: CDR1 SQVTM, CDR2 ANQGSEA. The CDR3 has 14 residues. Trimming at V came to 6 bases and at J to 2 bases, leaving 9 bases not matched to a gene.

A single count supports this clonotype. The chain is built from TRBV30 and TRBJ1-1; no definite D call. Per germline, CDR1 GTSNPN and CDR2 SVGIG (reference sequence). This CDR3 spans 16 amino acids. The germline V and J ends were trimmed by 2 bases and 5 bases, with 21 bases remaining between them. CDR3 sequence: CAWSSLVGPERTEAFF. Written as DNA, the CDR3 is TGTGCCTGGAGTTCTCTCGTCGGGCCTGAGAGGACTGAAGCTTTCTTT.

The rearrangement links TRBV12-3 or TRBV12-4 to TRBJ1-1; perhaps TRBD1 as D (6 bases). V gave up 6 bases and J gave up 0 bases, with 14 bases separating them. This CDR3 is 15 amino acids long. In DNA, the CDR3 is TGTGCCAGCAGCCAACAGACAGGTCTGAACACTGAAGCTTTCTTT. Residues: CASSQQTGLNTEAFF.